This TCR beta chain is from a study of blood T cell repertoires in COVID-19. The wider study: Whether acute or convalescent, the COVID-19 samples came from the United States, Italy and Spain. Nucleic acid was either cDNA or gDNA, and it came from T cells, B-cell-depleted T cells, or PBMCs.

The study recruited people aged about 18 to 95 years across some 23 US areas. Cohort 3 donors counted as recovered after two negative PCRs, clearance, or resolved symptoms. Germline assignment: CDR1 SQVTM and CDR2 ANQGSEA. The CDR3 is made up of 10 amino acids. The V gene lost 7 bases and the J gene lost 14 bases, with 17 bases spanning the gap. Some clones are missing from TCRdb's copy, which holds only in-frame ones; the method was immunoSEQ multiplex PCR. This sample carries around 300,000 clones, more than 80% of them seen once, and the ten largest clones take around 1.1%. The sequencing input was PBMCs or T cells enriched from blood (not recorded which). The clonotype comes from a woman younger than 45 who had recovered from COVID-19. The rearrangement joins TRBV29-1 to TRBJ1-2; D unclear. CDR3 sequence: CSAKQPEETF. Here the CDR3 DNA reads TGCAGCGCTAAGCAACCAGAGGAGACCTTC.